Each of the 13 T cell receptor beta chains below was sequenced from the same sample in a study of glioma-infiltrating T cells. Amplification of TCR alpha and beta CDR3 regions from RNA used iRepertoire nested multiplex PCR. TCRdb fed the multiplex PCR reads into MiXCR, producing one record per CDR3 protein. The sample holds under 150,000 distinct CDR3 sequences, about two fifths seen once. The sample comprised glioma tissue, nonneoplastic brain tissue, or PBMCs (not recorded which). Every receptor here comes from a human donor with low-grade glioma or glioblastoma, undergoing nonglioma brain surgery, or in good health (not recorded which).

The chain links TRBV7-2 to TRBJ2-3, with D unresolved. The germline CDR1 and CDR2 sequences are SGHTA and FQGNSA. Between the trimmed V and J ends, which lost 3 bases and 3 bases, there was a span of 7 bases. The length of the CDR3 is 13 residues. The CDR3 nucleotides read TGTGCCAGCAGCTTGACACCTACAGATACGCAGTATTTT. It encodes CASSLTPTDTQYF.

This chain links TRBV5-1 with TRBJ2-7, with a possible D match to TRBD2 (5 bases). Between the trimmed V and J ends, which lost 5 bases and 0 bases, there was a span of 12 bases. The germline gives CDR1 SGHRS, CDR2 YFSETQ. This CDR3 spans 14 amino acids. Here the CDR3 DNA reads TGCGCCAGCAGAGTGACTACCACCTCCTACGAGCAGTACTTC. It is translated as CASRVTTTSYEQYF.

This clonotype was found a few times. The rearrangement uses TRBV20-1 and TRBJ2-7; possible D gene TRBD2, 5 bases. Trimming took off 1 base at V and 3 bases at J, with 10 bases between the two ends. CDR1 is DFQATT, CDR2 SNEGSKA, per germline (reference sequence). The CDR3 consists of 13 residues. The CDR3 region has the DNA TGCAGTGCTAGAGGCCAAGGAGGCTACGAGCAGTACTTC. It is translated as CSARGQGGYEQYF.

This clonotype turned up a few times. V is TRBV20-1 and J is TRBJ2-3, with D hard to call. This CDR3 has 14 amino acids. CDR1 and CDR2 (germline): DFQATT, SNEGSKA (reference sequence). The CDR3 is CRADDTYHTDTQYF. The CDR3 DNA reads TGCAGGGCCGACGATACTTATCACACAGATACGCAGTATTTT.

This clonotype was seen a few times. The chain uses TRBV6-6 and TRBJ2-1; D possibly corresponds to TRBD2 (6 bases). Germline assignment: CDR1 MNHNY and CDR2 SVGAGI (reference sequence). Trimming cost V 2 bases and J 8 bases, with 7 bases left between them. The CDR3 contains 12 residues. CDR3 residues: CASSYGGYEQFF. Written as DNA, the CDR3 is TGTGCCAGCAGTTACGGGGGGTATGAGCAGTTCTTC.

In its sample, this clonotype was seen many times. The chain links TRBV6-1 to TRBJ1-5, with 7 bases matching TRBD1. This CDR3 region has 14 residues. Trimming at V came to 6 bases and at J to 3 bases, leaving 5 bases not matched to a gene. The germline CDR1 and CDR2 sequences are MNHNS and SASEGT. Written as DNA, the CDR3 is TGTGCCAGCAGACCGGGACAGATCAATCAGCCCCAGCATTTT. It codes for CASRPGQINQPQHF.

This clonotype showed up just a few times. The V call is TRBV6-1, the J call TRBJ2-6, with 11 bases fitting TRBD1. This CDR3 has 16 amino acids. J gave up 2 bases and V 6 bases, and 3 bases lay outside the gene matches. Germline CDR1 is MNHNS and CDR2 is SASEGT. CDR3 amino acids: CASRGQGAAGANVLTF. DNA for the CDR3: TGTGCCAGCAGAGGACAGGGGGCAGCTGGGGCCAACGTCCTGACTTTC.

This clonotype is categorized as medium-sized. One end of the junction fails to match germline, which may point to a read error. V is TRBV7-7 and J is TRBJ2-5; 7 positions match TRBD1. This CDR3 is built from 15 residues. Germline CDR1 and CDR2: SSHAT and FNYEAQ (reference sequence). The CDR3 nucleotides read TGTGCTAGCAGCTTAGTCCAGGGGGAGCGGGAGACCCAGTACTTC. Translation: CASSLVQGERETQYF.

The chain recombines TRBV11-2 with TRBJ1-3; D is perhaps TRBD1 (5 bases). Germline V lookup: CDR1 SGHAT, CDR2 FQNNGV. Between the trimmed V and J ends, which lost 0 bases and 0 bases, there was a span of 12 bases. The CDR3 consists of 17 residues. The CDR3: CASSLDRQGASGNTIYF. The DNA of the CDR3 is TGTGCCAGCAGCTTAGATCGTCAGGGAGCCTCTGGAAACACCATATATTTT.

This clonotype was counted many times. This CDR3 is CASSLPASNEQFF. DNA for the CDR3: TGTGCCAGCAGTTTACCTGCGTCCAATGAGCAGTTCTTC. The chain couples TRBV27 to TRBJ2-1; D uncertain. Germline CDR1 MNHEY, CDR2 SMNVEV (reference sequence). The ends were cut back, 2 bases at V and 6 bases at J, with 8 bases in the middle. The CDR3 is 13 residues long.

The rearrangement joins TRBV4-1 to TRBJ2-7, with D tentatively TRBD1 (6 bases). The CDR3 is 15 amino acids. V gave up 2 bases and J gave up 4 bases, with 15 bases separating them. CDR1 and CDR2 (germline): MGHRA, YSYEKL. CDR3 DNA sequence: TGCGCCAGCAGCCAAACCCAGGGGTTTGTTTACGAGCAGTACTTC. Translating gives CASSQTQGFVYEQYF.

This clonotype was seen only a few times. The V and J genes are TRBV12-3 or TRBV12-4 and TRBJ1-5; D perhaps matches TRBD1 (5 bases). The V and J ends lost 3 bases and 0 bases respectively, with 15 bases between them. The CDR3 extends over 17 amino acids. CDR3 residues: CASSFRATLLSNQPQHF. CDR3 nucleotide sequence: TGTGCCAGCAGTTTCAGGGCAACCCTTCTTAGCAATCAGCCCCAGCATTTT.

J is TRBJ2-5 and V is TRBV6-1; 8 nucleotides line up with TRBD2. The junction had 7 bases not matched to a gene; V was cut back by 5 bases and J by 2 bases. Germline CDR1 reads MNHNS; CDR2 reads SASEGT. CDR3 length: 15 amino acids. CDR3 DNA: TGTGCCAGCAGTACGCGTACTAGCGGACAAGAGACCCAGTACTTC. It specifies CASSTRTSGQETQYF.